This entry features one TCR beta chain sequence. This clone was counted between two and nine times. Its binding antigen is unknown. No clone much larger than this one lies a single base away; base qualities are absent. The library was generated by the immunoSEQ multiplex PCR assay. The multiplex PCR relied on a mix of 60 forward primers for TCR Vbeta segments and 13 reverse primers for TCR Jbeta segments. Amplification of the CDR3 region of rearranged TCR beta genes was performed with a multiplex PCR assay on genomic DNA. The amplified TCR beta libraries were sequenced on the Illumina HiSeq System as 87-base-pair reads. As for how the authors treated the data: In a later analysis, some 80 million unique TCR beta chains were counted across the approximately 640 repertoires, and around 10 million of these chains were shared by at least two donors. A nearest-neighbor algorithm error-corrected the raw reads and collapsed the reads into unique sequences, merging closely related sequences to remove PCR and sequencing errors. CDR3 sequences were aligned to IMGT reference sequences to assign V, D and J gene segments. Each retained sequence needed at least a six-nucleotide match to both a V gene segment and a J gene segment. Rearrangements were called productive when the CDR3 lacked stop codons and stayed in frame with V and J; all others were non-productive. CDR3 was defined according to IMGT convention as the region running from the second conserved V-encoded cysteine to the conserved J-encoded phenylalanine. The earlier analysis of about 590 of the donors excluded sequences that lacked an unambiguous match to a single V gene segment. An earlier analysis of 500 to 700 of the donors classified V segments as functional when productive rearrangements were above 56.7% and as segregating when the standard deviation between donors was above 5%. To diagnose cytomegalovirus status from the catalog of TCR beta chain sequences, a statistical classification framework was built. V and J gene assignment, in a later analysis, came from comparing TCR nucleotide sequences with IMGT/GENE-DB human TR gene sequences. A later analysis assigned CDR3 sequences and most-parsimonious VDJ recombination scenarios with the TCRdist pipeline. In a later analysis, each TCR beta chain was defined by its CDR3 amino acid sequence together with its V-gene family, and reads lacking a unique V-gene family were excluded. As a way to deal with suspected cross-contamination and a sequencing artifact, a later analysis dropped hundreds of nucleotide sequences that were highly shared and had low generation probability. In a later analysis, a clonal expansion index for each public chain was calculated from normalized within-repertoire ranks of inferred template counts. A later analysis computed generation probabilities with a VDJ recombination model fitted to out-of-frame rearrangements, and checked the results against IGoR. In a later analysis, hypergeometric tests were used to score TCR-TCR, TCR-HLA and TCR-CMV co-occurrence, with a repertoire-size bias correction applied to TCR pairs. To estimate false discovery rates, a later analysis permuted the HLA or CMV assignments 20 times. A later analysis grouped co-occurring TCRs with DBSCAN, adding TCRdist sequence similarity when clustering within HLA-allele-positive subsets. Repertoires with fewer than 30,000 or more than 120,000 public chains, plus five repertoires with anomalous nucleotide sharing, were excluded from co-occurrence clustering. TCRdb's version of the immuneACCESS table is confined to in-frame rearrangements and falls short of the full clone set. An unresolved V gene accounts for under half of the shortfall where checked; the remainder is of unknown origin. V and J calls plus clone size are reproduced from that table; the DNA served to infer D and trimming. The sample records 200,000 to 250,000 clones, just over 75% of which are singletons. The top ten constitute roughly 0.6% of the sample.

This sample was included in a study of cytomegalovirus exposure and HLA in healthy donors (dated by TCRdb to about 2017). In the study overall: According to an earlier analysis of around 600 of the donors, 200 million or so T cells yielded over 100 million unique TCR beta sequences and about 300 Gb of sequence data. Approximately 330 gigabases of sequencing data and around 85 million unique TCR sequences made up an early release that covered some 640 HLA-typed donors. Of the roughly 400 genotyped donors, over 80% were placed in the genetic ancestry cluster associated with self-reported Caucasian donors. The study was designed to test whether signatures of past pathogen exposure could be identified by cataloging public T cell receptors. The study profiled the T cell repertoires of some 610 subjects by immunosequencing and related them to cytomegalovirus serostatus. A separate validation cohort of over a hundred different subjects was used in addition to the roughly 670-subject first cohort. High-throughput TCR immunosequencing, statistical association of individual TCRs with disease status, and machine learning were combined to predict cytomegalovirus infection status. A later analysis re-analyzed previously published TCR beta repertoires from 550 to 700 donors and added high-resolution HLA genotyping to study TCR occurrence patterns. Rather than using new phenotypic data, the later analysis identified candidate immune exposures from TCR beta sequences and from how often those sequences occurred across donors. An earlier analysis of 587 of the donors applied high-throughput TCR beta sequencing to assess whether each TCR beta V gene segment acted as functional or pseudogenic. Alongside the repertoire data, information on donor age, sex, ethnicity and CMV serostatus was compiled. A later genetic analysis took genome-wide SNP genotypes for 398 of the 666 donors and used that subset as a discovery cohort. Every repertoire in the discovery cohort had been generated on one and the same sequencing platform. Both class I and class II loci were covered by HLA typing, at four-digit resolution. Typing coverage varied by locus: roughly 620-640 donors for A, B, C, DRB1 and DQB1; 500 to 550 for DQA1; more than 600 for DPA1; roughly 450 for DPB1. Several DR-DQ haplotypes were treated as single units for association and clustering because of strong linkage in the cohort. Among roughly 400 genotyped donors of the cohort, an average of 235,054 unique TCR beta nucleotide sequences were sequenced per donor, 15% to 20% of them non-productive. Overall results and qualifications from the work: A later analysis found that HLA-associated TCR beta chains were more clonally expanded and had lower generation probabilities than equally common non-associated chains. Across donors, most TCR sequences were observed very rarely, whereas some public TCRs were present in many individuals. A further reported finding was that TCR beta sequences accurately predicted the HLA-A and HLA-B alleles for most subjects in the first cohort. In both the original and validation cohorts, the classifier was reported to diagnose cytomegalovirus status with high specificity and sensitivity. Because HLA typing was missing for some donors at each locus, association tests included only the typed subset. The cohort was sequenced for TCR beta chains only, and without alpha or paired-chain data the features that could be detected were limited. In a later analysis, TCR association rates were found to vary across HLA loci, with the most associated TCRs seen for DRB1 alleles and the fewest for HLA-C alleles. The sequencing pipeline was judged likely to have produced a cluster of highly shared sequence variants as a technical artifact. The study gave a list of 150 to 200 TCR beta chains associated with cytomegalovirus. An earlier analysis of approximately 540 of the donors showed that most TCR beta V segments appeared in productive rearrangements either about 87% or about 30% of the time, which broadly matched IMGT annotations. The authors suggested that the approach could potentially be generalized to other disease states and immunological phenotypes. The earlier analysis of nearly 600 of the donors excluded roughly 17 rarely observed V segments, including chromosome 9 orphons, because counts were too low. Compared with the 666-donor mean, donors in an Asian-associated ancestry cluster had fewer N-insertions in productive TCRs, according to a later genetic analysis. In a later analysis, 16,951 TCR beta sequences were associated with specific HLA alleles at a false discovery rate of 0.05. In vitro tests confirmed that a few of the cytomegalovirus-associated TCR beta chains recognize cytomegalovirus antigens. Immune exposure information for the cohort was limited to CMV serostatus. In a later analysis, several top co-occurrence clusters were reported to appear linked to parvovirus B19, influenza, CMV and Epstein-Barr virus. When HLA alleles, especially DR and DQ, strongly co-occurred, attributing TCR associations to individual alleles was difficult. In a later analysis, most CMV-associated TCR beta chains were found to appear HLA-restricted, with HLA associations seemingly driven largely by CMV exposure. In a later genetic analysis, a missense DCLRE1C variant was associated with V-gene and J-gene trimming of TCR beta chains, and the association was replicated in an independent cohort. Because the 87-base-pair reads could not distinguish some IMGT-functional V segments, including TRBV6-2 and TRBV6-3, those segments were excluded. Correlated functional status among segregating V segments might reflect linkage disequilibrium, but an unknown experimental factor could not be ruled out. Roughly uniform sequencing depth across donors was assumed in presence/absence analyses, although this assumption may not hold.

Relative to germline, V is 6 bases shorter and J is 0 bases shorter, with 11 bases between their ends. The germline V gene supplies CDR1 SNHLY and CDR2 FYNNEI. The CDR3 goes from the cysteine to the phenylalanine over 14 residues. The entry retains the CDR3 DNA only, 42 bases that are in frame from base 1. The cohort was made up of 666 healthy bone marrow donors. At the time of sampling, every cohort member was nominally healthy, though immune exposures that went unrecorded were likely present. The donor was CMV seronegative and belonged to the group of 352 seronegative cohort members. A peripheral blood sample was provided by each donor, and peripheral blood mononuclear cells were used for TCR beta sequencing. The Qiagen DNeasy Blood Extraction Kit was used to extract genomic DNA from the blood cell samples.

This receptor chain uses TRBV2 and TRBJ1-1; D gene: possibly TRBD1, on 6 matching bases. The clonotype was recovered from a man between 18 and 35 years old in good health and CMV-seronegative. The specimen sequenced was PBMCs. Read as DNA, the sequence is TGTGCCAGCAGGGCGGACAGCGTGAACACTGAAGCTTTCTTT. It translates as CASRADSVNTEAFF.